The 15 T cell receptor beta chains below come from one sample, sequenced in a study of blood T cell repertoires in COVID-19. This table comes from immunoSEQ multiplex PCR, and its TCRdb copy is limited to in-frame clones, with some not included. The data hold approximately 250,000 clones, with 86% observed a single time. Material for sequencing was peripheral blood. These receptors came from a woman of 80 years or more with COVID-19, enrolled during active disease.

The rearrangement links TRBV6-6 to TRBJ1-5, with 11 bases that match TRBD1. CDR1 and CDR2 from the germline V gene are MNHNY and SVGAGI (reference sequence). Trimming cost V 4 bases and J 1 base; bases outside gene matches: 3. The CDR3 spans 16 residues. CDR3 in amino acids: CASSLGQGASNQPQHF. The CDR3 DNA follows: TGTGCCAGCAGTTTAGGACAGGGGGCGAGCAATCAGCCCCAGCATTTT.

The CDR3 sequence: CAWSEQNQPQHF. DNA for the CDR3: TGTGCCTGGAGTGAACAGAATCAGCCCCAGCATTTT. This chain uses TRBV30 with TRBJ1-5; no reliable D call. The ends were cut back, 1 base at V and 4 bases at J, with 5 bases in the middle. This CDR3 comprises 12 residues. The germline V gene has CDR1 GTSNPN and CDR2 SVGIG (reference sequence).

This chain links TRBV4-1 with TRBJ1-6, with a weak D call TRBD1 (6 bases). With 4 bases removed from V and 7 bases from J, the gap between germline ends came to 14 bases. Germline CDR1 is MGHRA and CDR2 is YSYEKL. This CDR3 spans 15 amino acids. In DNA, the CDR3 is TGCGCCAGCAGCCTCCCCCTACAGGGAAATTCACCCCTCCACTTT. It specifies CASSLPLQGNSPLHF.

The V gene is TRBV27, the J gene TRBJ2-3; 10 nucleotides line up with TRBD2. The CDR3 length is 16 residues. Germline values: CDR1 MNHEY, CDR2 SMNVEV (reference sequence). The V segment lost 6 bases and the J segment 2 bases; nucleotides outside the gene matches: 8. The CDR3 nucleotides are TGTGCCAGCAGACGAATGCTAGCGGGGGCCACAGATACGCAGTATTTT. Protein: CASRRMLAGATDTQYF.

The chain is built from TRBV12-3 or TRBV12-4 and TRBJ2-2, with 7 bases aligning to TRBD1. V was clipped by 5 bases and J by 6 bases; unmatched bases: 3. CDR3 size: 13 residues. CDR3 in amino acids: CASSKGTAGELFF. In DNA, the CDR3 is TGTGCCAGCAGTAAAGGGACAGCCGGGGAGCTGTTTTTT.

The J gene is TRBJ2-1, the V gene TRBV9; D call uncertain. Germline CDR1 and CDR2: SGDLS and YYNGEE. The V gene lost 0 bases and the J gene lost 4 bases, with 14 bases spanning the gap. The CDR3 extends over 16 amino acids. The CDR3 here is CASSVVVSSSYNEQFF. The CDR3 nucleotides are TGTGCCAGCAGCGTAGTAGTGAGTTCTTCGTACAATGAGCAGTTCTTC.

This chain links TRBV3-1 (or the pseudogene TRBV3-2) with TRBJ1-4, with D possibly being TRBD1 (5 bases). The CDR3 sequence is 14 residues long. V was pared by 1 base and J by 6 bases, with 9 bases between. In germline, CDR1 is LGHDT, CDR2 YNNKEL (reference sequence). This CDR3 is CASSQGPGHEKLFF. The DNA of the CDR3 is TGTGCCAGCAGCCAAGGTCCAGGGCATGAAAAACTGTTTTTT.

The rearrangement links TRBV5-1 to TRBJ1-1; TRBD1 agrees at 7 bases. The germline CDR1 and CDR2 sequences are SGHRS and YFSETQ. V was clipped by 3 bases and J by 0 bases; unmatched bases: 2. This CDR3 region has 14 residues. The CDR3 DNA reads as TGCGCCAGCAGCTGGGACAGTCTGAACACTGAAGCTTTCTTT. Translated, it gives CASSWDSLNTEAFF.

CDR3 in DNA: TGTGCCAGCAGTTCAGGGGGGATCACTGAAGCTTTCTTT. Protein product: CASSSGGITEAFF. The V and J genes are TRBV28 and TRBJ1-1; 7 bases line up with TRBD1. Germline V gene sequence: CDR1 MDHEN, CDR2 SYDVKM. V lost 4 bases, J lost 4 bases, and 3 bases stayed unmatched. The CDR3 consists of 13 residues.

The CDR3 protein is CANPGQGRV. Written as DNA, the CDR3 is TGTGCCAACCCCGGACAGGGCCGCGTC. This rearrangement joins TRBV10-3 to TRBJ2-7; 8 bases are a match to TRBD1. The germline gives CDR1 ENHRY, CDR2 SYGVKD. The CDR3 has 9 residues.

This sequence joins TRBV5-1 and TRBJ2-1, with 7 positions matching TRBD2. The germline V gene encodes CDR1 SGHRS and CDR2 YFSETQ. V dropped 0 bases and J dropped 0; count of bases not matched to a gene: 3. This CDR3 has 16 amino acids. CDR3 region: CASSLGWGGSYNEQFF. The CDR3 DNA follows: TGCGCCAGCAGCTTGGGTTGGGGGGGCTCCTACAATGAGCAGTTCTTC.

J is TRBJ1-1 and V is TRBV27; D gene uncertain. The V gene's germline CDR1 is MNHEY and CDR2 SMNVEV (reference sequence). Trimming removed 4 bases from V and 0 bases from J, with 6 bases in between. The CDR3 consists of 13 residues. The CDR3 loop reads CASSSEVNTEAFF. The CDR3 nucleotides are TGTGCCAGCAGTTCAGAAGTGAACACTGAAGCTTTCTTT.

The chain uses TRBV6-1 and TRBJ2-1, with 7 bases fitting TRBD1. This CDR3 is 16 amino acids long. With 3 bases clipped from V and 3 bases from J, the junction kept 8 bases outside the gene matches. The germline V gene has CDR1 MNHNS and CDR2 SASEGT. For the CDR3, the DNA is TGTGCCAGCAGTGATTCGCGGACAGGAAACTACAATGAGCAGTTCTTC. Its protein is CASSDSRTGNYNEQFF.

This clone was observed once. This chain connects TRBV6-5 to TRBJ1-5; D gene ambiguous. V shed 8 bases and J shed 4 bases, with 12 bases lying between them. The CDR3 contains 13 residues. Germline CDR1 is MNHEY and CDR2 is SVGAGI. The CDR3 region has the DNA TGTGCCAGCGGCCCTGCAGTAAATCAGCCCCAGCATTTT. It is translated as CASGPAVNQPQHF.

The chain carries TRBV6-5 and TRBJ1-2, with D hard to call. Trimming stripped 0 bases from V and 1 base from J, with 3 bases between. Germline V lookup: CDR1 MNHEY, CDR2 SVGAGI. This CDR3 contains 13 residues. The CDR3 DNA is TGTGCCAGCAGTTACTCCAATAACTATGGCTACACCTTC. Amino acid sequence: CASSYSNNYGYTF.